A selection of T cell receptor beta chains follows, all from one sample in a study of long-term antiretroviral therapy in people with HIV. Sequencing was performed with immunoSEQ multiplex PCR; in TCRdb, only in-frame clones are kept and a portion is missing. This sample yields 20,000 to 30,000 clones, of which more than 70% are seen a single time; more than 7% belongs to the top ten. The source was unsorted PBMCs, collected less than 5 years after starting antiretroviral therapy. The receptors were gathered from a man aged 40-50 years with HIV. CDR3s include the opening cysteine and the closing phenylalanine or tryptophan. D genes are given only for firm matches. For some rows the clone size is stated as once, few or many, or as a class when expanded; others skip it.

d_call	cdr3_length	v_call	j_call	clone_size	cdr3_aa	cdr3_nt
TRBD2	17	TRBV11-2	TRBJ2-2	NA	CASSPRLAGGPGGELFF	TGTGCCAGCAGCCCCAGACTAGCGGGAGGGCCAGGCGGGGAGCTGTTTTTT
NA	15	TRBV7-9	TRBJ2-1	NA	CASSSRQGRHNEQFF	TGTGCCAGCAGCTCGCGGCAGGGGCGACACAATGAGCAGTTCTTC
TRBD2	14	TRBV19	TRBJ2-7	NA	CASRGGAGAYEQYF	TGTGCCAGTAGGGGGGGAGCGGGGGCCTACGAGCAGTACTTC
NA	13	TRBV7-2	TRBJ2-7	NA	CASSLYELGAQYF	TGTGCCAGCAGCTTGTACGAACTAGGCGCGCAGTACTTC
NA	14	TRBV13	TRBJ2-1	NA	CASSLVAIGNEQFF	TGTGCCAGCAGCTTAGTAGCCATAGGCAATGAGCAGTTCTTC
NA	16	TRBV4-1	TRBJ2-7	hyperexpanded	CASSQEMTAATYEQYF	TGCGCCAGCAGCCAAGAAATGACAGCAGCAACCTACGAGCAGTACTTC
TRBD1	14	TRBV14	TRBJ1-2	NA	CASSHLTGGNGYTF	TGTGCCAGCAGCCACTTGACAGGGGGAAATGGCTACACCTTC
NA	14	TRBV28	TRBJ2-7	NA	CASSLVLESHEQYF	TGTGCCAGCAGTTTGGTATTGGAGAGCCACGAGCAGTACTTC
TRBD1	15	TRBV5-4	TRBJ1-1	NA	CASSPGTGMNTEAFF	TGTGCCAGCAGCCCCGGGACAGGAATGAACACTGAAGCTTTCTTT
NA	15	TRBV28	TRBJ2-3	NA	CASSPSRASRNTQYF	TGTGCCAGCAGTCCGTCACGTGCGTCCCGGAATACGCAGTATTTT
NA	12	TRBV19	TRBJ2-2	NA	CAIQQGTGELFF	TGTGCCATCCAACAGGGTACCGGGGAGCTGTTTTTT
TRBD1	14	TRBV7-3	TRBJ1-1	NA	CASSFGQGNTEAFF	TGTGCCAGCAGCTTTGGACAGGGGAACACTGAAGCTTTCTTT
TRBD2	16	TRBV5-4	TRBJ2-5	NA	CATYEPSGGGSETQYF	TGTGCCACCTACGAGCCTAGCGGGGGAGGGTCGGAGACCCAGTACTTC
NA	13	TRBV19	TRBJ1-1	NA	CASSILENTEAFF	TGTGCCAGTAGTATTTTGGAGAACACTGAAGCTTTCTTT
NA	16	TRBV4-3	TRBJ2-4	NA	CASSQGPQGSGNIQYF	TGCGCCAGCAGCCAAGGACCCCAGGGAAGTGGAAACATTCAGTACTTC
NA	12	TRBV28	TRBJ2-7	NA	CATRGHPYEQYF	TGTGCCACCAGAGGTCATCCCTACGAGCAGTACTTC
NA	16	TRBV4-2	TRBJ2-1	NA	CASSHAPTSSYNEQFF	TGTGCCAGCAGCCACGCCCCGACGAGCTCCTACAATGAGCAGTTCTTC
NA	12	TRBV19	TRBJ1-2	NA	CASNDQLYGYTF	TGTGCCAGTAATGACCAGTTGTATGGCTACACCTTC
NA	14	TRBV10-3	TRBJ2-2	NA	CAIRKSPGTGELFF	TGTGCCATCAGGAAGAGCCCGGGCACCGGGGAGCTGTTTTTT
TRBD1	16	TRBV5-4	TRBJ2-7	NA	CASSLAPGTGTYEQYF	TGTGCCAGCAGCTTGGCACCCGGGACAGGTACTTACGAGCAGTACTTC
NA	12	TRBV7-2	TRBJ2-5	NA	CASLAVGETQYF	TGTGCCAGCCTTGCAGTAGGGGAGACCCAGTACTTC
TRBD2	16	TRBV5-4	TRBJ2-3	NA	CASSAGLAGGADTQYF	TGTGCCAGCAGCGCGGGACTAGCCGGAGGGGCAGATACGCAGTATTTT
TRBD2	18	TRBV7-7	TRBJ2-5	NA	CASSRAGGRGVYQETQYF	TGTGCCAGCAGCCGCGCAGGCGGCCGGGGGGTGTACCAAGAGACCCAGTACTTC
TRBD1	15	TRBV2	TRBJ1-6	NA	CASSEAGTGGSPLHF	TGTGCCAGCAGTGAAGCAGGGACAGGGGGTTCACCCCTCCACTTT
NA	12	TRBV7-9	TRBJ2-2	few	CASSLVPGELFF	TGTGCCAGCAGCTTAGTTCCCGGGGAGCTGTTTTTT
NA	14	TRBV5-1	TRBJ2-3	NA	CASSSDRSTDTQYF	TGCGCCAGCAGCTCGGACAGAAGCACAGATACGCAGTATTTT
NA	14	TRBV27	TRBJ2-1	NA	CASSLWGNHNEQFF	TGTGCCAGCAGTTTATGGGGGAACCACAATGAGCAGTTCTTC
NA	15	TRBV11-2	TRBJ2-7	few	CASSRGGSSSYEQYF	TGTGCCAGCAGCAGGGGGGGCTCCAGCTCCTACGAGCAGTACTTC
NA	15	TRBV29-1	TRBJ1-4	NA	CSVRPTDNANEKLFF	TGCAGCGTTCGACCAACGGACAATGCTAATGAAAAACTGTTTTTT
NA	15	TRBV18	TRBJ2-3	NA	CASSPPTGGGDTQYF	TGTGCCAGCTCACCACCGACGGGGGGCGGGGATACGCAGTATTTT
TRBD1	17	TRBV15	TRBJ1-5	NA	CATSRDGTGRSNQPQHF	TGTGCCACCAGCAGAGACGGGACAGGGAGGTCAAATCAGCCCCAGCATTTT
NA	14	TRBV9	TRBJ2-3	NA	CASSVGDSTDTQYF	TGTGCCAGCAGCGTGGGGGATTCCACAGATACGCAGTATTTT
NA	14	TRBV5-1	TRBJ2-7	NA	CASSFTGDSYKQYF	TGCGCCAGCAGCTTCACGGGAGACTCCTACAAGCAGTACTTC
NA	14	TRBV6-1	TRBJ1-5	few	CASSNTGGNQPQHF	TGTGCCAGCAGTAACACTGGGGGCAATCAGCCCCAGCATTTT
NA	15	TRBV30	TRBJ1-3	few	CAWREMRNSGNTIYF	TGTGCCTGGAGAGAGATGCGGAACTCTGGAAACACCATATATTTT
NA	13	TRBV7-9	TRBJ2-7	NA	CASSPQASYEQYF	TGTGCCAGCAGCCCCCAGGCTTCCTACGAGCAGTACTTC
TRBD2	14	TRBV5-1	TRBJ2-1	NA	CASSESAGVQEQFF	TGCGCCAGCAGCGAAAGCGCGGGGGTACAGGAGCAGTTCTTC
NA	14	TRBV19	TRBJ2-2	NA	CASSIDKGTGELFF	TGTGCCAGTAGTATAGACAAGGGCACCGGGGAGCTGTTTTTT
TRBD2	18	TRBV10-1	TRBJ2-2	NA	CASSESRLAGKNTGELFF	TGCGCCAGCAGTGAGTCGAGGTTAGCGGGGAAGAACACCGGGGAGCTGTTTTTT
TRBD1	16	TRBV2	TRBJ1-3	NA	CASSEYPGGVENTIYF	TGTGCCAGCAGTGAATACCCAGGGGGTGTCGAAAACACCATATATTTT
TRBD2	15	TRBV6-5	TRBJ2-1	NA	CATLQGLAGDNEQFF	TGTGCCACTCTTCAGGGACTAGCGGGAGACAATGAGCAGTTCTTC
TRBD1	14	TRBV7-2	TRBJ2-7	NA	CASSDGTVLYEQYF	TGTGCCAGCAGCGACGGGACAGTACTCTACGAGCAGTACTTC
NA	14	TRBV6-5	TRBJ2-3	NA	CASSYRSSTDTQYF	TGTGCCAGCAGTTACCGGTCTAGCACAGATACGCAGTATTTT
TRBD2	14	TRBV5-4	TRBJ2-7	NA	CASSFGGNSYEQYF	TGTGCCAGCAGCTTCGGGGGGAACTCCTACGAGCAGTACTTC
TRBD2	17	TRBV6-1	TRBJ2-7	NA	CASSGPGTSGRVHEQYF	TGTGCCAGCAGTGGACCCGGGACTAGCGGGAGGGTTCACGAGCAGTACTTC
TRBD1	15	TRBV7-6	TRBJ1-1	NA	CASSPTVDGTGEAFF	TGTGCCAGCAGCCCCACGGTTGATGGGACAGGTGAAGCTTTCTTT
NA	13	TRBV10-1	TRBJ2-5	few	CASSPGNQETQYF	TGCGCCAGCAGTCCCGGGAATCAAGAGACCCAGTACTTC
NA	12	TRBV28	TRBJ2-1	NA	CASSPRRDEQFF	TGTGCCAGCTCACCACGGAGGGATGAGCAGTTCTTC
NA	13	TRBV6-6	TRBJ1-6	few	CASRQGDNSPLHF	TGTGCCAGCAGACAGGGAGATAATTCACCCCTCCACTTT